What follows are 13 T cell receptor beta chains derived from one specimen sequenced in a study of lymphopenia after photon versus proton radiotherapy. Only in-frame clones appear in the TCRdb table, and some are missing; sequencing was by immunoSEQ multiplex PCR. This sample has 50,000 to 65,000 clones, with about 90% found just once. This specimen consisted of peripheral blood, obtained from a patient treated with proton-based radiotherapy. The receptors here all came from an elderly man with esophageal cancer.

The gene calls are TRBV5-1 and TRBJ1-2; TRBD1 aligns across 9 bases. Germline trimming cut 0 bases from V and 6 bases from J; bases unmatched to any gene: 3. This CDR3 is 14 amino acids long. Looked up from germline, CDR1 is SGHRS and CDR2 is YFSETQ. This CDR3 is CASSLGTGGHGYTF. The CDR3 DNA follows: TGCGCCAGCAGCTTGGGAACAGGGGGCCATGGCTACACCTTC.

V gene TRBV27 combines with J gene TRBJ2-5, with a weak D call TRBD1 (6 bases). V was cut by 5 bases and J by 10 bases, with 20 bases left in between. The CDR3 is made up of 14 amino acids. Germline CDR1 and CDR2: MNHEY and SMNVEV (reference sequence). The CDR3 region has the DNA TGTGCCAGCAGTCCCGGGACACCCGTTATGATCCAGTACTTC. Protein product: CASSPGTPVMIQYF.

The chain uses TRBV10-1 and TRBJ2-1, with 9 bases lining up with TRBD2. J gave up 3 bases and V 2 bases, and 5 bases lay outside the gene matches. Germline CDR1 and CDR2: WNHNN and SYGVQD (reference sequence). The CDR3 loop spans 16 amino acids. CDR3 sequence (DNA): TGCGCCAGCAGTGAGGAAAGAGCGGGAGGCTACAATGAGCAGTTCTTC. The encoded protein is CASSEERAGGYNEQFF.

The chain has TRBV30 and TRBJ2-3; a weak D match, TRBD1 (5 bases). V was trimmed by 2 bases and J by 2 bases, leaving 8 bases between them. Per the germline V gene, CDR1 is GTSNPN and CDR2 is SVGIG (reference sequence). The CDR3 extends over 13 amino acids. The CDR3 region has the DNA TGTGCCTGGAGTTTAGGGGTCACAGATACGCAGTATTTT. Its translation is CAWSLGVTDTQYF.

This clone was found once. This sequence joins TRBV5-1 and TRBJ2-7, with D uncertain. Deletions cut 4 bases from V and 0 bases from J, with 5 bases between. This CDR3 comprises 12 residues. CDR1 and CDR2 from the germline V gene are SGHRS and YFSETQ. The CDR3 region has the DNA TGCGCCAGCAGCCTCCCCTCCTACGAGCAGTACTTC. Amino acids: CASSLPSYEQYF.

This chain uses TRBV19 with TRBJ2-1; 7 positions match TRBD2. Germline V lookup: CDR1 LNHDA, CDR2 SQIVND (reference sequence). This CDR3 comprises 14 residues. Trimming removed 3 bases from V and 6 bases from J; junction bases left unmatched: 5. The CDR3 protein is CASSIRGSSNEQFF. CDR3 bases: TGTGCCAGTAGTATCCGCGGGAGTAGCAATGAGCAGTTCTTC.

The rearrangement links TRBV5-6 to TRBJ2-1; no clear D gene. The CDR3 consists of 11 residues. Germline V CDR1 and CDR2: SGHDT, YYEEEE. The ends were cut back, 4 bases at V and 6 bases at J, with 5 bases in the middle. DNA for the CDR3: TGTGCCAGCAGCGCGAGCAATGAGCAGTTCTTC. This encodes CASSASNEQFF.

V is TRBV4-3 and J is TRBJ1-1; D possibly corresponds to TRBD1 (5 bases). Per the germline V gene, CDR1 is LGHNA and CDR2 is YSLEER. The CDR3 is 15 residues long. V lost 0 bases and J lost 5, with 13 bases in between. CDR3 nucleotides: TGCGCCAGCAGCCAAGATAGGCTCGGGGGAACTGAAGCTTTCTTT. Translated: CASSQDRLGGTEAFF.

V and J are TRBV21-1 and TRBJ2-2; no check of the table's D call, TRBD2, against the DNA was made. TRBV21-1 is recorded as a pseudogene. This CDR3 is built from 16 residues. The CDR3 DNA is TGTGCCAGCAGCAAATGTTGTCGGGAGAACACCGGGGAGCTGTTTTTT. Translated, it gives CASSKCCRENTGELFF.

V usage is TRBV7-9 and J usage is TRBJ2-7, with D tentatively TRBD1 or TRBD2 (5 bases each). The CDR3 contains 15 residues. V lost 5 bases and J 3 bases, leaving 17 bases between the germline ends. Germline assignment: CDR1 SEHNR and CDR2 FQNEAQ (reference sequence). The DNA of the CDR3 is TGTGCCAGCAGCCCCCAGAGGGGCGGAAGCTACGAGCAGTACTTC. The encoded protein is CASSPQRGGSYEQYF.

The chain links TRBV19 to TRBJ2-3; tentative D call: TRBD2 (6 bases). The CDR3 has 13 amino acids. V lost 6 bases, J lost 3 bases, and 10 bases lay in between. Per the germline V gene, CDR1 is LNHDA and CDR2 is SQIVND (reference sequence). This CDR3 is CASRATSTDTQYF. Written as DNA, the CDR3 is TGTGCCAGTAGAGCGACTAGTACAGATACGCAGTATTTT.

This clone occurred many times. The DNA for the CDR3 is TGTGCCAGCAGCTCTAGCGGACCCTACAATGAGCAGTTCTTC. Its protein is CASSSSGPYNEQFF. J is TRBJ2-1 and V is TRBV11-2; TRBD2 aligns across 7 bases. The germline gives CDR1 SGHAT, CDR2 FQNNGV. V dropped 4 bases and J dropped 2; count of bases not matched to a gene: 2. The CDR3 length is 14 residues.

J is TRBJ2-2 and V is TRBV1; the D call TRBD2 from the table was never checked on the DNA. TRBV1 counts as a pseudogene. This CDR3 region has 14 residues. The CDR3 coding sequence is TGCACCAGCAGCCAAGATAGCGGGAACGGGGAGCTGTTTTTT. Residues: CTSSQDSGNGELFF.